One and the same sample provided the 15 T cell receptor beta chains below, sequenced in a study of early T cells in non-severe SARS-CoV-2 infection. TCRdb itself ran the 5' RACE reads through MiXCR, one entry per CDR3 protein. The sample shows about 49,000 distinct CDR3 sequences, approximately 10% of them seen only once. Specimen: whole blood. Every receptor here comes from an adult who was a healthcare worker with PCR-confirmed SARS-CoV-2 infection or an uninfected control (not recorded which).

The chain has TRBV6-2 or TRBV6-3 and TRBJ2-1; D is undetermined. V lost 5 bases and J 8 bases, leaving 19 bases between the germline ends. The CDR3 has 15 residues. Looked up from germline, CDR1 is MNHEY and CDR2 is SVGEGT. The CDR3 DNA sequence: TGTGCCAGCAGTCATATAGCAGTTAGGGATGATGAGCAGTTCTTC. Protein product: CASSHIAVRDDEQFF.

In this sample, this clonotype is medium-sized. The genes are TRBV29-1 and TRBJ2-5; TRBD2 might be the D (5 bases). This CDR3 comprises 12 residues. Deletions cut 6 bases from V and 5 bases from J, with 13 bases between. Germline CDR1 is SQVTM and CDR2 is ANQGSEA. The CDR3 protein is CSVRPTGETQYF. The CDR3 DNA is TGCAGCGTAAGACCCACGGGGGAGACCCAGTACTTC. The entire variable domain, with the rest obtained from reference TRBV29-1 and TRBJ2-5, is as follows: SAVISQKPSRDICQRGTSLTIQCQVDSQVTMMFWYRQQPGQSLTLIATANQGSEATYESGFVIDKFPISRPNLTFSTLTVSNMSPEDSSIYLCSVRPTGETQYFGPGTRLLVL.

This clonotype has more than one count but fewer than ten. V gene TRBV11-1 combines with J gene TRBJ1-1, with TRBD1 matching over 8 bases. The CDR3 sequence is 17 residues long. V lost 2 bases to trimming and J lost 1 base; unmatched junction nucleotides: 9. Per the germline V gene, CDR1 is SGHAT and CDR2 is FQDESV (reference sequence). CDR3 nucleotide sequence: TGTGCCAGCAGCTTAACCGTGACAGGGGCGCCGAACACTGAAGCTTTCTTT. This encodes CASSLTVTGAPNTEAFF.

The CDR3 here is CASSQESGGRLVTSVNTEAFF. Here the CDR3 DNA reads TGCGCCAGCAGCCAAGAATCCGGGGGTCGTTTAGTTACTAGTGTGAACACTGAAGCTTTCTTT. V gene TRBV4-3 combines with J gene TRBJ1-1; maybe TRBD1 (5 bases). CDR1 and CDR2 (germline): LGHNA, YSLEER. The V and J ends lost 0 bases and 0 bases respectively, with 26 bases between them. The CDR3 is made up of 21 amino acids.

The J gene is TRBJ1-2, the V gene TRBV28; D is ambiguous. From germline, CDR1 is MDHEN and CDR2 SYDVKM. Trimming took 1 base from V and 6 from J, leaving 9 bases between them. This CDR3 has 13 amino acids. CDR3 region: CASSLYPKDGYTF. The CDR3 nucleotides read TGTGCCAGCAGTTTATATCCCAAAGATGGCTACACCTTC.

This clonotype was found a few times. The rearrangement links TRBV29-1 to TRBJ2-7, with TRBD1 as a possible D gene (6 bases). There are 12 residues in the CDR3. Between the trimmed V and J ends, which lost 6 bases and 6 bases, there was a span of 15 bases. In germline, CDR1 is SQVTM, CDR2 ANQGSEA. The CDR3 is CSVGKQGAEQYF. CDR3 DNA sequence: TGCAGCGTGGGCAAACAGGGTGCCGAGCAGTACTTC.

This clonotype was counted only a few times. The chain carries TRBV20-1 and TRBJ2-1, with 10 positions matching TRBD2. V lost 7 bases, J lost 7 bases, and 10 bases stayed unmatched. In germline, CDR1 is DFQATT, CDR2 SNEGSKA (reference sequence). The CDR3 totals 14 residues. CDR3 sequence reads: CSVFQREGTNEQFF. The CDR3 coding sequence is TGCAGTGTTTTCCAGCGGGAGGGGACGAATGAGCAGTTCTTC.

A few counts support this clonotype. The V and J genes are TRBV29-1 and TRBJ1-1; 10 bases agree with TRBD1. Germline values: CDR1 SQVTM, CDR2 ANQGSEA. The CDR3 spans 14 residues. The junction had 7 bases not matched to a gene; V was cut back by 5 bases and J by 4 bases. CDR3 DNA sequence: TGCAGCGTTTTGGCGGGACAGGGGACCACTGAAGCTTTCTTT. Amino acid sequence: CSVLAGQGTTEAFF.

This clonotype was seen more than once but under ten times. The chain couples TRBV11-2 to TRBJ2-2; D gene ambiguous. CDR1 is SGHAT, CDR2 FQNNGV, per germline. V was pared by 3 bases and J by 0 bases, with 2 bases between. This CDR3 region has 13 residues. CDR3 sequence reads: CASSFANTGELFF. DNA of the CDR3: TGTGCCAGCAGCTTCGCGAACACCGGGGAGCTGTTTTTT.

This clonotype was detected ten times or more. V is TRBV2 and J is TRBJ1-3; perhaps TRBD1 as D (6 bases). The CDR3 runs 13 residues. Trimming pared 4 bases from V and 6 bases from J, leaving 10 bases between. Looked up from germline, CDR1 is SNHLY and CDR2 is FYNNEI. CDR3 coding DNA: TGTGCCAGCAGTGCACAGGGTACAAACACCATATATTTT. This codes for CASSAQGTNTIYF.

This clonotype turned up a few times. This chain uses TRBV6-4 with TRBJ2-3; D is unclear. Looked up from germline, CDR1 is MRHNA and CDR2 is SNTAGT. Trimming took off 3 bases at V and 4 bases at J, with 11 bases between the two ends. The CDR3 runs 14 residues. This chain's CDR3 is CASSEGRPPDTQYF. The CDR3 coding sequence is TGTGCCAGCAGTGAGGGCCGGCCTCCAGATACGCAGTATTTT.

This clonotype was seen ten or more times. The rearrangement links TRBV12-3 or TRBV12-4 to TRBJ1-1; D gene ambiguous. Trimming pared 1 base from V and 1 base from J, leaving 4 bases between. The CDR3 loop spans 13 amino acids. This chain's CDR3 is CASSLGPNTEAFF. As DNA, the CDR3 is TGTGCCAGCAGTTTAGGCCCGAACACTGAAGCTTTCTTT.

The chain employs TRBV11-2 and TRBJ2-5; D gene unclear. CDR3 length: 14 amino acids. Germline V gene lookup returns CDR1 SGHAT and CDR2 FQNNGV. Trimming shortened V by 1 base and J by 4 bases, and 10 bases separated the two germline ends. The CDR3 DNA reads TGTGCCAGCAGCTTAGGTGACCGGAGAGAGACCCAGTACTTC. Translating it yields CASSLGDRRETQYF. Combining the CDR3 with reference TRBV11-2 and TRBJ2-5 gives the whole variable domain EAGVAQSPRYKIIEKRQSVAFWCNPISGHATLYWYQQILGQGPKLLIQFQNNGVVDDSQLPKDRFSAERLKGVDSTLKIQPAKLEDSAVYLCASSLGDRRETQYFGPGTRLLVL.

The table lists this clonotype with a count of one. This sequence joins TRBV29-1 and TRBJ2-7; D is unresolved. This CDR3 is 11 amino acids long. V lost 4 bases to trimming and J lost 7 bases, with 11 bases between them. Germline loops: CDR1 SQVTM, CDR2 ANQGSEA. The CDR3 DNA sequence: TGCAGCGTTGTGGTTTTCAGAGAGCAGTACTTC. This gives the protein CSVVVFREQYF.

The CDR3 DNA reads TGCAGCGTTTTACTCCCCGAACAGGGGAACACTGAAGCTTTCTTT. This translates into CSVLLPEQGNTEAFF. The chain carries TRBV29-1 and TRBJ1-1, with D possibly being TRBD1 (6 bases). In germline, CDR1 is SQVTM, CDR2 ANQGSEA. The length of the CDR3 is 15 residues. Trimming took 5 bases from V and 1 from J, leaving 17 bases between them.